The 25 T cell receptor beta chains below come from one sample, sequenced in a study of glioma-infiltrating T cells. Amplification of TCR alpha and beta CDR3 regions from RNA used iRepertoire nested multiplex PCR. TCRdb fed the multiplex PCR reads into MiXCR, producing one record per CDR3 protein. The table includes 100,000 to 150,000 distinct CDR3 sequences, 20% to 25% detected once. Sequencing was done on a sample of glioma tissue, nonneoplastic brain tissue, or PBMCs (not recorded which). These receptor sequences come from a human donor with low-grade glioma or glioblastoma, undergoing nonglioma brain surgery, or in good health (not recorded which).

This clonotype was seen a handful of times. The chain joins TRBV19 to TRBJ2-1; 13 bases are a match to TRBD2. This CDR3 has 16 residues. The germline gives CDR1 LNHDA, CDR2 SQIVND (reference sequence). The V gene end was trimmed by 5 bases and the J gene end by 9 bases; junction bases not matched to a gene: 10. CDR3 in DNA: TGTGCCAGTAGTGCCTTACTAGCGGGAGGGCCGGGTGAGCAGTTCTTC. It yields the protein CASSALLAGGPGEQFF.

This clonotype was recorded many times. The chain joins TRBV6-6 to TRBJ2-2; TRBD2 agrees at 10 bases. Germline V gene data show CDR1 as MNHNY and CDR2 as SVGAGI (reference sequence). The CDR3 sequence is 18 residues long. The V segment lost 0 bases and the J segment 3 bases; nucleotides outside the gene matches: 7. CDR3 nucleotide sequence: TGTGCCAGCAGTTACTCGAACGTAGCGGGAGGACACACCGGGGAGCTGTTTTTT. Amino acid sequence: CASSYSNVAGGHTGELFF.

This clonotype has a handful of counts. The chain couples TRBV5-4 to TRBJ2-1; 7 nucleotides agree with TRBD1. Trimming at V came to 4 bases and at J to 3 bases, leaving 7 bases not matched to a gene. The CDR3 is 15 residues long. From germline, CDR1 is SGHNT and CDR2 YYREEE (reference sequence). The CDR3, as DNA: TGTGCCAGCAGCACAGACGGGACAGACTACAATGAGCAGTTCTTC. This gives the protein CASSTDGTDYNEQFF.

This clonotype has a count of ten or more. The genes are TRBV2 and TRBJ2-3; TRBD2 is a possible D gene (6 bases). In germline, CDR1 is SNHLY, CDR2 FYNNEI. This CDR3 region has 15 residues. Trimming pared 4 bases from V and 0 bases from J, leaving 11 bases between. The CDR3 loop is CASSVAELSTDTQYF. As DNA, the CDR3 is TGTGCCAGCAGTGTAGCGGAGCTTAGCACAGATACGCAGTATTTT.

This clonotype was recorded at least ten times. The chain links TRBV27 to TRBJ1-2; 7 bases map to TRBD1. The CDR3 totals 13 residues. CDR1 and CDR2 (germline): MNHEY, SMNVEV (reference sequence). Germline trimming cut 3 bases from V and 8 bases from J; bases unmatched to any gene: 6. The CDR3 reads CASSFGGGGGYTF. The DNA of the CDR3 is TGTGCCAGCAGTTTTGGAGGGGGCGGGGGCTACACCTTC.

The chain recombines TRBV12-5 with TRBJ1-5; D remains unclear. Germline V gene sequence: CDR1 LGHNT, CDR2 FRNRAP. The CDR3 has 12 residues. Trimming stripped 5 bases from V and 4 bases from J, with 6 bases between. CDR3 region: CASGVNNQPQHF. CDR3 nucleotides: TGTGCTAGTGGTGTGAATAATCAGCCCCAGCATTTT.

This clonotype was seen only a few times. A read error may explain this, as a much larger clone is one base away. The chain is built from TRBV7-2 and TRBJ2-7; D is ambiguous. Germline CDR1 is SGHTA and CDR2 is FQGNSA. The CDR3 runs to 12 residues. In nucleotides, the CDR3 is TGTGCCAGCGGCTTCGACTTATCCGAGCAGTACTTC. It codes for CASGFDLSEQYF.

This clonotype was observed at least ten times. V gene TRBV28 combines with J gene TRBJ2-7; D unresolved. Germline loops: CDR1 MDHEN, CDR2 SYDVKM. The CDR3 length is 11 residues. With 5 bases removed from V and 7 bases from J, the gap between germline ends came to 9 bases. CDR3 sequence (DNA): TGTGCCAGCAGTCCCCCAGGAGAGCAGTACTTC. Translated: CASSPPGEQYF.

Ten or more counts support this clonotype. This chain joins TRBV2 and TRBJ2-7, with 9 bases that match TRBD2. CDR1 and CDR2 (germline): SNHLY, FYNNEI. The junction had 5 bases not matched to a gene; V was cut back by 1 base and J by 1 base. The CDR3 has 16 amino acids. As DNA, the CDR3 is TGTGCCAGCAGTGAAGAGCTAGCGGGAAATTCCTACGAGCAGTACTTC. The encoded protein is CASSEELAGNSYEQYF.

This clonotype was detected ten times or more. CDR3 amino acids: CASSSRTNYGYTF. The CDR3 DNA reads TGTGCCAGCAGTTCAAGGACTAACTATGGCTACACCTTC. J is TRBJ1-2 and V is TRBV12-3 or TRBV12-4; no definite D call. Trimming removed 4 bases at V and 0 bases at J, with 6 bases between. The CDR3 totals 13 residues.

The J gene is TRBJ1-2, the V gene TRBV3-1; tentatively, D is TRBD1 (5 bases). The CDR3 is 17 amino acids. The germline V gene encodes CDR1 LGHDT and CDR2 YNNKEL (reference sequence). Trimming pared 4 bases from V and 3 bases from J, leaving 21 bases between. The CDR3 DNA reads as TGTGCCAGCAGCCGAGGTCTCCGGGACCGACGAGACTATGGCTACACCTTC. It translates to CASSRGLRDRRDYGYTF.

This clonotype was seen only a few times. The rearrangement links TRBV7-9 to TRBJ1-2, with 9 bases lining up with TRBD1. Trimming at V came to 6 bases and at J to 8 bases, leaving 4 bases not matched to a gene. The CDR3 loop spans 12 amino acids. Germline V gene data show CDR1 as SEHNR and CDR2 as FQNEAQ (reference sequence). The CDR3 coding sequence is TGTGCCAGCAGGCCTACAGGGGGCGGCTACACCTTC. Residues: CASRPTGGGYTF.

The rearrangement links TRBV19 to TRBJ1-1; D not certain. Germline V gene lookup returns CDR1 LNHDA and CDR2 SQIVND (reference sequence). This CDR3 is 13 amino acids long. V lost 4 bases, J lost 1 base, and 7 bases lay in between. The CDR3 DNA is TGTGCCAGTAGTAATCACGGGAACACTGAAGCTTTCTTT. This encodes CASSNHGNTEAFF.

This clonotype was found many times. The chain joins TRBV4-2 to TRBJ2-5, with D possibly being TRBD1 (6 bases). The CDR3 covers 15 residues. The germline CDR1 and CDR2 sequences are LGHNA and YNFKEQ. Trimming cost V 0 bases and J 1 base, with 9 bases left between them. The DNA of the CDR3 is TGTGCCAGCAGCCAAGACAGGGGCGGCCAAGAGACCCAGTACTTC. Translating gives CASSQDRGGQETQYF.

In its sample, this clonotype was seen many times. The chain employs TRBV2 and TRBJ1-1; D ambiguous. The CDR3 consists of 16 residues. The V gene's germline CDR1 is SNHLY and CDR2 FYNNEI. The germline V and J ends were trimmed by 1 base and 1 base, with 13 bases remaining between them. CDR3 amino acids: CASSEVGVGKNTEAFF. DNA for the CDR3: TGTGCCAGCAGTGAAGTCGGGGTGGGAAAGAACACTGAAGCTTTCTTT.

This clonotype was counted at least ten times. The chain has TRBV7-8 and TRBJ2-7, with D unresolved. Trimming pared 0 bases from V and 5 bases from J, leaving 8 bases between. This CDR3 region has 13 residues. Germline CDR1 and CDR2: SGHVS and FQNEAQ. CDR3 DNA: TGTGCCAGCAGCTTAGCCCTTATGAACGAGCAGTACTTC. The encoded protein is CASSLALMNEQYF. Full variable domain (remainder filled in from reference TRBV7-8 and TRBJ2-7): GAGVSQSPRYKVAKRGQDVALRCDPISGHVSLFWYQQALGQGPEFLTYFQNEAQLDKSGLPSDRFFAERPEGSVSTLKIQRTQQEDSAVYLCASSLALMNEQYFGPGTRLTVT.

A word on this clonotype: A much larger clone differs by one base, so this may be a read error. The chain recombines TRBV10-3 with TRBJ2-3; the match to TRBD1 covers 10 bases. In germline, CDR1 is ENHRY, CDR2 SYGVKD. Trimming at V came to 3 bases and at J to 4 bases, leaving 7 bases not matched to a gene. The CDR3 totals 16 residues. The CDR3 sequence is CAISDPGQGWPDTQYF. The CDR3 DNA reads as TGTGCCATCAGTGATCCGGGACAGGGGTGGCCAGATACGCAGTATTTT.

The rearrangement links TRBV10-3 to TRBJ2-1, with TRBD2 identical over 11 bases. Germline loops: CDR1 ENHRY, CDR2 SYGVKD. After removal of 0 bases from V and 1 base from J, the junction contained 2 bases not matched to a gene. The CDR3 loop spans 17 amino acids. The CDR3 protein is CAISESTSGRSYNEQFF. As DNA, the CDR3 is TGTGCCATCAGTGAGTCAACTAGCGGGAGATCCTACAATGAGCAGTTCTTC.

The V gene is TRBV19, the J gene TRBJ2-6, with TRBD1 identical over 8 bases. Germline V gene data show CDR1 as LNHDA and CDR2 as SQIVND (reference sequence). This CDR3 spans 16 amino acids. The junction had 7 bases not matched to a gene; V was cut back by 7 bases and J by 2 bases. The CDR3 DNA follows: TGTGCCAGTATTGACAGGGGTGGCGCTGGGGCCAACGTCCTGACTTTC. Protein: CASIDRGGAGANVLTF.

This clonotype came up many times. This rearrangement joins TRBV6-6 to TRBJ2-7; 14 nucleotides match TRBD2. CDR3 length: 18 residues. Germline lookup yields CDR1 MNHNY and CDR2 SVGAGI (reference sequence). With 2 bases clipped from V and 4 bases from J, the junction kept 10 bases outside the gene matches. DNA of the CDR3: TGTGCCAGCAGTTACCTTGAACTGGGACTAGCGGGGGCATACGAGCAGTACTTC. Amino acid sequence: CASSYLELGLAGAYEQYF.

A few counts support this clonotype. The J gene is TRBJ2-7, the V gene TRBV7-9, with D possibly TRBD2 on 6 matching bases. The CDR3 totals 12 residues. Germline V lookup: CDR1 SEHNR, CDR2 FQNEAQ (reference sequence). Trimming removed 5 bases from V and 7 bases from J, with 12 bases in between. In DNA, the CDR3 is TGTGCCAGCAGCCCAGGGACTGGGGAGCAGTACTTC. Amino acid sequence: CASSPGTGEQYF.

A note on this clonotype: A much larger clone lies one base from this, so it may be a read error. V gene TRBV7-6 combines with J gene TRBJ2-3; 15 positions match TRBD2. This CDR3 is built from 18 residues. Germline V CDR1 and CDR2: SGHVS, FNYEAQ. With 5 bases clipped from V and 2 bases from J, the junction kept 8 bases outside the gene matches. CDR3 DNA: TGTGCCAGCAGCCCACAGGGACTAGCGGGAGGCAACACAGATACGCAGTATTTT. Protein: CASSPQGLAGGNTDTQYF.

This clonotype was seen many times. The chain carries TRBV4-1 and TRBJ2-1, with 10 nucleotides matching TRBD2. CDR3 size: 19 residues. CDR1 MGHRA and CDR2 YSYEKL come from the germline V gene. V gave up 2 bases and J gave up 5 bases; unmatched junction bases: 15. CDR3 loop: CASSQSPQASGRGDNEQFF. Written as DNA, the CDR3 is TGCGCCAGCAGCCAATCTCCACAGGCTAGCGGGAGAGGGGACAATGAGCAGTTCTTC.

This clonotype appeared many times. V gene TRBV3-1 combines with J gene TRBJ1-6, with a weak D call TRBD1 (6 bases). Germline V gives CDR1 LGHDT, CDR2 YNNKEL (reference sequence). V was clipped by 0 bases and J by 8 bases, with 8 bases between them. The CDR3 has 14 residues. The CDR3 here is CASSQEGGYSPLHF. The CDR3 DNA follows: TGTGCCAGCAGCCAAGAAGGGGGGTATTCACCCCTCCACTTT.

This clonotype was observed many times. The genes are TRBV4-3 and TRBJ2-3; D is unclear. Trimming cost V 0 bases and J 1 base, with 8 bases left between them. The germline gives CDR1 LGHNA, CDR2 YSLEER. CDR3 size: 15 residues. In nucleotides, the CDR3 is TGCGCCAGCAGCCAAGAGCTGAGTGGCACAGATACGCAGTATTTT. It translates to CASSQELSGTDTQYF.